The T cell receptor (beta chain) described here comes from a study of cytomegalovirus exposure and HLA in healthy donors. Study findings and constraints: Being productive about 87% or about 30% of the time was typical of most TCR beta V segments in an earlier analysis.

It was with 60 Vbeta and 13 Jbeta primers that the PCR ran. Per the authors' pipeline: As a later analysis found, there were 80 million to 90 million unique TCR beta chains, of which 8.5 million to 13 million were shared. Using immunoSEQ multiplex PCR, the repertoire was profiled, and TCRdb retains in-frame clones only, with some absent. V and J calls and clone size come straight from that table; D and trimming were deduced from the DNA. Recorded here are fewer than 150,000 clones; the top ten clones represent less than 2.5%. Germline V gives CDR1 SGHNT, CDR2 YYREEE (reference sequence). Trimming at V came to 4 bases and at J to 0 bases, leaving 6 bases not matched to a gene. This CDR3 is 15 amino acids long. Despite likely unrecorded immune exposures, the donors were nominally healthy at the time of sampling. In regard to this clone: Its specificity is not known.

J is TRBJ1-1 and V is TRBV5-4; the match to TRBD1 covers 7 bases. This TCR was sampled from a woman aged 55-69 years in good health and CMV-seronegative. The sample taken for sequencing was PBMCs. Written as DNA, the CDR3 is TGTGCCAGCAGCACCCCGGGACAGATGAACACTGAAGCTTTCTTT. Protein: CASSTPGQMNTEAFF.